The present T cell receptor beta chain was sequenced within a study of blood T cells in healthy people across ages. Overall study findings and caveats: Relative to aged donors, long-lived donors carried more naive CD4+ cells and displayed higher diversity.

Primed by a sample-barcoded 5' primer and a J-beta primer mix, a second PCR proceeded for about 6 to 12 cycles. One entry per CDR3 protein results from TCRdb running MiXCR on the 5' RACE reads. The sample consists of about 1.8 million distinct CDR3 sequences, about 49% of them appearing once. About this clonotype: The target antigen is unknown.

This CDR3 has 18 residues. After removal of 8 bases from V and 2 bases from J, the junction contained 18 bases not matched to a gene. The TCR comes from a middle-aged woman in good health. Sequences were obtained from blood. V and J are TRBV12-3 or TRBV12-4 and TRBJ2-3; TRBD2 matches at 8 bases. CDR3 loop: CASLKAPWVAGTTDTQYF. The CDR3 nucleotides are TGTGCCAGCCTAAAGGCCCCCTGGGTAGCGGGGACCACAGATACGCAGTATTTT.